The 14 T cell receptor beta chains reported below all come from one sample, sequenced in a study of T cell clonality in common variable immunodeficiency. Whole-study results and caveats: Common variable immunodeficiency TCR beta sequences reportedly had fewer deletions and N-nucleotide insertions.

These receptors' targets are unknown. Measured with immunoSEQ multiplex PCR; TCRdb has only the in-frame clones, and not every one. The record shows about 26,000 clones for this sample, with no singletons present. Sequences were obtained from peripheral blood mononuclear cells. The receptors derive from a human donor with common variable immunodeficiency.

This clone has more than one count but fewer than ten. The CDR3 end falls 3 residues outside the read, so it is completed with the germline J gene. The chain recombines TRBV5-8 with TRBJ1-1, with D hard to call. This CDR3 spans 13 amino acids. CDR1 and CDR2 (germline): SGHTS, YDEGEE. The covered CDR3 bases are TGTGCCAGCAGCTTAAATGAGGTAGGGGAA. This encodes CASSLNEVGE. The full CDR3 protein reads CASSLNEVGEAFF.

CDR3 region: CASSTQDRWVGTEAFF. The CDR3 bases that were read are TGTGCCAGCAGCACCCAGGACAGGTGGGTAGGCACTGAA. The gene calls are TRBV13 and TRBJ1-1, with 7 bases identical to TRBD1. Sequencing ends 3 residues short of the CDR3 end; the germline J gene provides the rest. V lost 5 bases and J lost 4; bases outside the gene matches: 13. CDR1 and CDR2 from the germline V gene are PRHDT and FYEKMQ (reference sequence). The CDR3 length is 16 residues. Variable domain in full (rest from reference TRBV13 and TRBJ1-1): AAGVIQSPRHLIKEKRETATLKCYPIPRHDTVYWYQQGPGQDPQFLISFYEKMQSDKGSIPDRFSAQQFSDYHSELNMSSLELGDSALYFCASSTQDRWVGTEAFFGQGTRLTVV.

As regards this clone: A junction boundary mismatches the germline segment, possibly from a read error. The CDR3 extends 3 residues past the end of the read, so its final part is completed from the germline J gene. The chain uses TRBV7-9 and TRBJ2-2; TRBD1 is a possible D gene (6 bases). Looked up from germline, CDR1 is SEHNR and CDR2 is FQNEAQ (reference sequence). The CDR3 consists of 12 residues. The chain's CDR3 is CSSSLNVGGLFF. CDR3 DNA, as far as it was read: TGTTCCAGCAGCTTAAACGTAGGGGGG.

This clone has ten or more counts. The observed sequence ends 3 residues before the CDR3 terminus, with the missing tail filled in from the germline J gene. This rearrangement joins TRBV6-2 or TRBV6-3 to TRBJ1-3; no reliable D call. Germline CDR1 MNHEY, CDR2 SVGEGT. Trimming shortened V by 6 bases and J by 2 bases, and 8 bases separated the two germline ends. There are 13 residues in the CDR3. The CDR3 sequence: CASRRATGNTIYF. The CDR3 bases that were read are TGTGCCAGCAGGAGGGCTACTGGAAACACC.

Remarks on this clone: The read halts 3 residues ahead of the CDR3 end, with the missing end drawn from the germline J gene. The chain couples TRBV18 to TRBJ1-2; D remains unclear. CDR1 and CDR2 (germline): KGHSH, LQKENI. The CDR3 length is 14 residues. CDR3 amino acids: CASSPTERRGGYTF. The sequenced part of the CDR3 DNA is TGTGCCAGCTCACCTACGGAGCGGCGAGGAGGC.

This clone was seen many times. The read ends 3 residues early relative to the CDR3; the germline J gene fills the gap. This chain uses TRBV7-2 with TRBJ2-5; 8 bases match TRBD2. Germline V gives CDR1 SGHTA, CDR2 FQGNSA. The ends lost 1 base at V and 4 bases at J; junction bases unmatched: 5. The CDR3 contains 15 residues. The CDR3 bases that were read are TGTGCCAGCAGCTTAGGAGCGGGGGAAGTAGAGACC. The encoded protein is CASSLGAGEVET. The whole CDR3 is CASSLGAGEVETQYF. Looking up the rest from reference TRBV7-2 and TRBJ2-5 gives the full variable domain: GAGVSQSPSNKVTEKGKDVELRCDPISGHTALYWYRQSLGQGLEFLIYFQGNSAPDKSGLPSDRFSAERTGGSVSTLTIQRTQQEDSAVYLCASSLGAGEVETQYFGPGTRLLVL.

This clone occurred a few times. This chain's CDR3 is CSAPTSGSTDTQYF. The CDR3 bases that were read are TGCAGTGCCCCGACTAGCGGAAGCACAGATACG. The V gene is TRBV20-1, the J gene TRBJ2-3; 9 bases match TRBD2. The CDR3 end falls 3 residues outside the read, so it is completed with the germline J gene. V lost 6 bases to trimming and J lost 0 bases; unmatched junction nucleotides: 4. The CDR3 runs 14 residues. Germline V gene data show CDR1 as DFQATT and CDR2 as SNEGSKA (reference sequence).

This clone was seen many times. CDR3 DNA, as far as it was read: TGTGCCAGAAGCTTGGGACTAGCGGGAGGTTCCACAGATACG. Its translation is CARSLGLAGGSTDT. The entire CDR3 is CARSLGLAGGSTDTQYF. The rearrangement links TRBV5-3 to TRBJ2-3; 13 nucleotides align to TRBD2. The read ends 3 residues shy of where the CDR3 ends; the end is completed using the germline J gene. Being an ORF, TRBV5-3 has a function that is uncertain. Unmatched junction bases numbered 3, after V lost 0 bases and J lost 2 bases. The CDR3 covers 17 residues.

This clone has a count of ten or more. The CDR3 end lies 3 residues beyond the end of the read and is filled in from the germline J gene. The chain recombines TRBV18 with TRBJ1-6, with a tentative D call TRBD1 (5 bases). Deletions cut 3 bases from V and 6 bases from J, with 15 bases between. Germline CDR1 and CDR2: KGHSH and LQKENI. This CDR3 comprises 16 residues. The CDR3: CASSPGFLRVNSPLHF. The sequenced part of the CDR3 DNA is TGTGCCAGCTCACCCGGATTTCTCAGGGTTAATTCACCC.

Worth noting for this clone: The CDR3 end falls 3 residues outside the read, so it is completed with the germline J gene. The chain carries TRBV23-1 and TRBJ1-3; D unresolved. TRBV23-1 is filed as an ORF, its function uncertain. With 8 bases removed from V and 0 bases from J, the gap between germline ends came to 20 bases. The length of the CDR3 is 17 residues. Here the CDR3 reads CASGPEQTGSSGNTIYF. The covered CDR3 bases are TGCGCCAGCGGCCCTGAGCAGACCGGGTCCTCTGGAAACACC.

This clone was counted many times. The read stops 3 residues short of the end of the CDR3; the missing end is completed from the germline J gene. V and J are TRBV30 and TRBJ1-5; a possible D gene is TRBD1 (6 bases). Trimming removed 3 bases at V and 4 bases at J, with 13 bases between. This CDR3 is built from 14 residues. CDR1 is GTSNPN, CDR2 SVGIG, per germline (reference sequence). CDR3 amino acids: CAWSRGQRNQPQHF. The part of the CDR3 DNA that was read is TGTGCCTGGAGCCGAGGACAGCGAAATCAGCCC.

There are many counts of this clone. CDR3 bases read: TGTGCCAGCAGCACCCAGACAGGCATAAACTATGGC. As protein: CASSTQTGINYG. The CDR3, in full, reads CASSTQTGINYGYTF. V gene TRBV5-4 combines with J gene TRBJ1-2; TRBD1 might be the D (6 bases). Sequencing ends 3 residues short of the CDR3 end; the germline J gene provides the rest. Germline assignment: CDR1 SGHNT and CDR2 YYREEE (reference sequence). This CDR3 is built from 15 residues. V shed 4 bases and J shed 2 bases, with 15 bases lying between them.

As to this clone: The read falls 3 residues short of the CDR3 end, and the missing part is taken from the germline J gene. V is TRBV5-1 and J is TRBJ1-5, with D perhaps matching TRBD1 (6 bases). This CDR3 region has 16 residues. CDR1 SGHRS and CDR2 YFSETQ come from the germline V gene. Trimming took 4 bases from V and 2 from J, leaving 16 bases between them. The CDR3 is CASSLNPGEGNQPQHF. CDR3 DNA (partial): TGCGCCAGCAGCCTAAACCCAGGGGAGGGCAATCAGCCC.

This clone was detected ten times or more. The sequenced fragment ends 3 residues before the CDR3 boundary, so the rest is inferred from the germline J gene. The chain couples TRBV11-2 to TRBJ2-1; D is perhaps TRBD1 (5 bases). Germline lookup yields CDR1 SGHAT and CDR2 FQNNGV. CDR3 length: 15 residues. V gave up 6 bases and J gave up 7 bases, with 19 bases separating them. The CDR3 loop is CASSPLEGVGNEQFF. The part of the CDR3 DNA that was read is TGTGCCAGCAGTCCGCTTGAAGGGGTGGGGAATGAG.